This passage covers 17 T cell receptor beta chains from one sample sequenced in a study of shared clonotypes between healthy human individuals. The repertoire was sequenced with immunoSEQ multiplex PCR; TCRdb's copy has only in-frame clones and lacks some. Of about 610,000 clones detected, roughly 97% appear once; the ten largest clones hold 0.045% to 0.07%. The sample taken for sequencing was naive CD4+ T cells sorted from blood. Stated subset: CD45RA+ positively selected. Receptors were obtained from a woman in her thirties in good health.

The V gene is TRBV5-6, the J gene TRBJ2-4; 7 bases align to TRBD2. In germline, CDR1 is SGHDT, CDR2 YYEEEE. J gave up 1 base and V 0 bases, and 7 bases lay outside the gene matches. The CDR3 loop spans 17 amino acids. CDR3 loop: CASSLVRGGDAKNIQYF. The CDR3 DNA reads as TGTGCCAGCAGCTTGGTTAGGGGAGGGGATGCCAAAAACATTCAGTACTTC.

The chain joins TRBV18 to TRBJ2-3, with D uncertain. Germline V gene data show CDR1 as KGHSH and CDR2 as LQKENI. The CDR3 totals 14 residues. With 3 bases removed from V and 4 bases from J, the gap between germline ends came to 11 bases. In DNA, the CDR3 is TGTGCCAGCTCACCCGTTAGTAGTTCAGATACGCAGTATTTT. Protein: CASSPVSSSDTQYF.

The chain couples TRBV25-1 to TRBJ2-2, with TRBD2 matching 7 bases. The V gene end was trimmed by 4 bases and the J gene end by 12 bases; junction bases not matched to a gene: 5. Germline CDR1 is MGHDK and CDR2 is SYGVNS. The CDR3 has 12 residues. This CDR3 is CASSGYGGKLFF. Written as DNA, the CDR3 is TGTGCCAGCAGTGGGTACGGGGGGAAGCTGTTTTTT.

The V call is TRBV25-1, the J call TRBJ2-1, with 10 bases identical to TRBD2. The CDR3 spans 15 residues. With V trimmed by 6 bases and J by 7 bases, 9 bases remained unmatched. Per the germline V gene, CDR1 is MGHDK and CDR2 is SYGVNS. This CDR3 reads CASRSLLAGSNEQFF. In DNA form, the CDR3 reads TGTGCCAGCAGAAGTTTACTAGCGGGGTCTAATGAGCAGTTCTTC.

V and J are TRBV6-5 and TRBJ1-1; D may be TRBD1 (6 bases). This CDR3 is built from 13 residues. The germline gives CDR1 MNHEY, CDR2 SVGAGI. V lost 6 bases to trimming and J lost 3 bases, with 11 bases between them. The CDR3 spells CASRQGRHTEAFF. CDR3 DNA: TGTGCCAGCAGGCAGGGGCGGCACACTGAAGCTTTCTTT.

The chain links TRBV5-1 to TRBJ2-7; 9 bases align to TRBD1. Germline CDR1 reads SGHRS; CDR2 reads YFSETQ. CDR3 length: 15 residues. Trimming took 3 bases from V and 0 from J; bases not matched to a gene: 4. DNA of the CDR3: TGCGCCAGCAGCTCCGGGACAGGGTTCTCCTACGAGCAGTACTTC. Its protein product is CASSSGTGFSYEQYF.

In DNA form, the CDR3 reads TGTGCCAGCAGCTTTTCCACCGGGCTAGATACGCAGTATTTT. Residues: CASSFSTGLDTQYF. V and J are TRBV7-2 and TRBJ2-3; D unclear. The V end lost 3 bases, the J end lost 5 bases, and 12 bases lay between the germline ends. Germline assignment: CDR1 SGHTA and CDR2 FQGNSA. This CDR3 has 14 residues.

V is TRBV6-1 and J is TRBJ1-1; D may be TRBD1 (6 bases). The length of the CDR3 is 14 residues. V was shortened by 3 bases and J by 4 bases, with 12 bases between the two germline ends. Germline CDR1 is MNHNS and CDR2 is SASEGT. The CDR3 DNA is TGTGCCAGCAGTGACACGGGGGGCGCCACTGAAGCTTTCTTT. Encoded protein: CASSDTGGATEAFF.

This chain links TRBV5-1 with TRBJ2-1; no firm D call. Germline V gene lookup returns CDR1 SGHRS and CDR2 YFSETQ. V gave up 4 bases and J gave up 10 bases, with 18 bases separating them. CDR3 length equals 14 residues. In nucleotides, the CDR3 is TGCGCCAGCAGCGTGCTGGGGAAGGTTTCGGAGCAGTTCTTC. This codes for CASSVLGKVSEQFF.

The V and J genes are TRBV9 and TRBJ2-5, with TRBD1 identical over 11 bases. Germline assignment: CDR1 SGDLS and CDR2 YYNGEE. Losses at the gene ends were 3 bases for V and 4 bases for J; bases not matched to a gene: 5. The CDR3 has 15 amino acids. CDR3 bases: TGTGCCAGCAGCGCCCCCGGGACAGGGGGAGAGACCCAGTACTTC. It yields the protein CASSAPGTGGETQYF.

DNA for the CDR3: TGCGCCAGCAGCCTACCGGGACAGGCAACAACCCCGCTTGAAGCTTTCTTT. Translation gives CASSLPGQATTPLEAFF. The chain joins TRBV5-1 to TRBJ1-1; 8 positions match TRBD1. The J segment lost 7 bases and the V segment lost 4 bases, leaving 18 bases of the junction unmatched. The CDR3 is made up of 17 amino acids. CDR1 is SGHRS and CDR2 is YFSETQ in the germline V gene.

This chain connects TRBV5-1 to TRBJ2-1; TRBD2 aligns across 13 bases. This CDR3 spans 16 amino acids. The V segment lost 1 base and the J segment 7 bases; nucleotides outside the gene matches: 5. Germline V gene data show CDR1 as SGHRS and CDR2 as YFSETQ. The CDR3 loop reads CASSLSTSGRFNEQFF. The CDR3 region has the DNA TGCGCCAGCAGCTTGTCGACTAGCGGGAGGTTTAATGAGCAGTTCTTC.

This chain joins TRBV6-6 and TRBJ2-1, with 10 bases lining up with TRBD2. The CDR3 is made up of 15 amino acids. Germline CDR1 and CDR2: MNHNY and SVGAGI (reference sequence). The V and J ends lost 4 bases and 6 bases, in that order; junction bases with no gene match: 6. Here the CDR3 DNA reads TGTGCCAGCAGTTCCGTAAGCGGGAGGGCCAATGAGCAGTTCTTC. This sequence encodes CASSSVSGRANEQFF.

This chain connects TRBV6-5 to TRBJ1-3; D is uncertain. CDR1 is MNHEY and CDR2 is SVGAGI in the germline V gene. Between the trimmed V and J ends, which lost 2 bases and 4 bases, there was a span of 12 bases. The CDR3 is made up of 15 amino acids. CDR3 in amino acids: CASSYSHLGGNTIYF. The CDR3 nucleotides are TGTGCCAGCAGTTACAGCCACCTCGGGGGAAACACCATATATTTT.

The J gene is TRBJ1-5, the V gene TRBV5-1, with TRBD1 as a possible D gene (5 bases). From germline, CDR1 is SGHRS and CDR2 YFSETQ. V was trimmed by 5 bases and J by 2 bases, leaving 11 bases between them. The CDR3 sequence is 14 residues long. The chain's CDR3 is CASREGGGNQPQHF. CDR3 DNA sequence: TGCGCCAGCAGAGAGGGAGGGGGCAATCAGCCCCAGCATTTT. Full variable domain (missing parts from reference TRBV5-1 and TRBJ1-5): KAGVTQTPRYLIKTRGQQVTLSCSPISGHRSVSWYQQTPGQGLQFLFEYFSETQRNKGNFPGRFSGRQFSNSRSEMNVSTLELGDSALYLCASREGGGNQPQHFGDGTRLSIL.

Remarks on this clone: A read error may account for a junction end that differs from germline. The sample contains more than one DNA sequence encoding this CDR3. The chain uses TRBV7-9 and TRBJ2-7; D call uncertain. The CDR3 loop spans 13 amino acids. Germline V CDR1 and CDR2: SEHNR, FQNEAQ (reference sequence). The DNA of the CDR3 is TGTGCCAGCAGCCCATCTTTTTCCTACGAGCAATACTTC. This encodes CASSPSFSYEQYF.

The rearrangement uses TRBV30 and TRBJ2-1; 8 bases are a match to TRBD2. The CDR3 contains 13 residues. Germline assignment: CDR1 GTSNPN and CDR2 SVGIG (reference sequence). The junction had 9 bases not matched to a gene; V was cut back by 5 bases and J by 9 bases. This chain's CDR3 is CAWDLSGRAEQFF. The CDR3 nucleotides are TGTGCCTGGGATCTCTCCGGGAGGGCTGAGCAGTTCTTC.